The rows below give T cell receptor beta chains drawn from one sample of a study of technical replicates of blood from a handful of donors. TCRdb keeps only in-frame clones here, not all; method: immunoSEQ multiplex PCR. The repertoire holds 60,000 to 80,000 clones, with just under 90% as singletons. Sequenced sample: PBMCs. The receptors shown here come from a human donor in good health. Some clones in this sample may be carry-over from other donors' samples. Each CDR3 is given with its conserved first and last residue. The D gene is left open where the match is weak. Size values are once, few and many counts, or a class for expanded clones, and some rows have none.

D	V	J	size	DNA	CDR3
TRBD1	TRBV14	TRBJ2-7	NA	TGTGCCAGCAGCCAAGCACAGGGGATCAGCTACGAGCAGTACTTC	CASSQAQGISYEQYF
TRBD1	TRBV11-3	TRBJ2-7	NA	TGTGCCAGCAACTCGAAAACAGCCGGGACAGGGTGGACCGGCGAGCAGTACTTC	CASNSKTAGTGWTGEQYF
TRBD2	TRBV14	TRBJ2-1	NA	TGTGCCAGCAGCCAAGTCGGGGGGGTAGCGTACAATGAGCAGTTCTTC	CASSQVGGVAYNEQFF
NA	TRBV7-2	TRBJ1-2	NA	TGTGCCAGCAGCATGTACAGGGATTCGGGATATGGCTACACCTTC	CASSMYRDSGYGYTF
NA	TRBV7-9	TRBJ1-1	few	TGTGCCAGCAGCTTCAGGGAGAACACTGAAGCTTTCTTT	CASSFRENTEAFF
TRBD2	TRBV5-1	TRBJ2-3	NA	TGCGCCAGCAGCAGCGGACTAGCGGGAACAGATACGCAGTATTTT	CASSSGLAGTDTQYF
NA	TRBV4-3	TRBJ2-7	few	TGCGCCAGCAGCCAAGATGCGGCCGGTACTTCCTACGAGCAGTACTTC	CASSQDAAGTSYEQYF
NA	TRBV21-1	TRBJ1-1	NA	TGTGCCAGCAGCTCGGGAAGGTCGAACACTGAAGCTTTCTTT	CASSSGRSNTEAFF
TRBD2	TRBV6-5	TRBJ2-5	NA	TGTGCCAGCAGTTACTCGGCTAGCGGGACGGGTTCCCAGTACTTC	CASSYSASGTGSQYF
TRBD1	TRBV19	TRBJ2-1	NA	TGTGCCAGTAGTATAGATCCAGCCGGGACAGGGGGAAGTGAGCAGTTCTTC	CASSIDPAGTGGSEQFF
TRBD1	TRBV19	TRBJ1-5	NA	TGTGCCACCTCGGGACAGAGCAATCAGCCCCAGCATTTT	CATSGQSNQPQHF
NA	TRBV5-1	TRBJ2-7	NA	TGCGCCAGCAGCTTGGACAGATACTACGAGCAGTACTTC	CASSLDRYYEQYF
NA	TRBV13	TRBJ1-1	once	TGTGCCAGCAGCTTAGTTGGGGGGGCAGGGCGTCACACTGAAGCTTTCTTT	CASSLVGGAGRHTEAFF
NA	TRBV11-2	TRBJ2-5	NA	TGTGCCAGCAGCTCGGTCCCTCTGAAAGAGACCCAGTACTTC	CASSSVPLKETQYF
NA	TRBV19	TRBJ1-3	NA	TGTGCCAGTAGTACAGGAGGCTCTGGAAACACCATATATTTT	CASSTGGSGNTIYF
TRBD1	TRBV10-3	TRBJ2-7	NA	TGTGCCATCAGTGATCATGACAGGGTGAACTACGAGCAGTACTTC	CAISDHDRVNYEQYF
NA	TRBV9	TRBJ2-2	NA	TGTGCCAGCAGCGTAAACAGCCAGAACACCGGGGAGCTGTTTTTT	CASSVNSQNTGELFF
TRBD1	TRBV7-2	TRBJ1-3	few	TGTGCCAGCCGACCGGACAGGGCTGGAAACACCATATATTTT	CASRPDRAGNTIYF
NA	TRBV5-1	TRBJ2-2	few	TGCGCCAGCAGCTTGGTATCGGGGAACACCGGGGAGCTGTTTTTT	CASSLVSGNTGELFF
NA	TRBV11-2	TRBJ2-7	NA	TGTGCCAGCACACTAGGGCGCTTCCTATCCTACGAGCAGTACTTC	CASTLGRFLSYEQYF
NA	TRBV5-1	TRBJ2-7	NA	TGCGCCAGCAACCAGGGGGGTACCTACGAGCAGTACTTC	CASNQGGTYEQYF
NA	TRBV5-1	TRBJ1-1	NA	TGCGCCAGCTCGGGTGTTTTGGGGGCTAACACTGAAGCTTTCTTT	CASSGVLGANTEAFF
TRBD1	TRBV18	TRBJ1-1	NA	TGTGCCAGCTCACCCGGAACACAGGGGACTGAAGCTTTCTTT	CASSPGTQGTEAFF
NA	TRBV6-5	TRBJ1-1	NA	TGTGCCAGCAGTTACTCCCACCCCCGGCGAGGCACTGAAGCTTTCTTT	CASSYSHPRRGTEAFF
TRBD1	TRBV4-3	TRBJ1-2	NA	TGCGCCAGCAGCCGAGTCTCCGAGAGACAGGGGGGTGGCTACACCTTC	CASSRVSERQGGGYTF
NA	TRBV7-3	TRBJ1-1	NA	TGTGCCAGCAGCTTATCTGTAGTACAGACGAACACTGAAGCTTTCTTT	CASSLSVVQTNTEAFF
NA	TRBV11-2	TRBJ2-7	NA	TGTGCCAGCAGCAACTACAGGGATCACTCCTACGAGCAGTACTTC	CASSNYRDHSYEQYF
NA	TRBV12-5	TRBJ1-1	NA	TGTGCTAGTGGTTGGACAAGGTGGACTGAAGCTTTCTTT	CASGWTRWTEAFF
TRBD1	TRBV2	TRBJ1-1	NA	TGTGCCAGCAGCCGACAGGGGATGCCTGAAGCTTTCTTT	CASSRQGMPEAFF
TRBD2	TRBV5-1	TRBJ2-7	NA	TGCGCCAGCACGGCGGGAGGGAAGGAGCAGTACTTC	CASTAGGKEQYF
TRBD2	TRBV6-5	TRBJ2-7	NA	TGTGCCAGCAGTCCCCTCCTAGCGGGAGCCTACGAGCAGTACTTC	CASSPLLAGAYEQYF
TRBD1	TRBV7-7	TRBJ2-5	NA	TGTGCCAGCAGCTTAGGGGGGACAGGGGCAGAGACCCAGTACTTC	CASSLGGTGAETQYF
NA	TRBV5-4	TRBJ2-7	NA	TGTGCCAGCAGCCCGCACTCACCCTCCTACGAGCAGTACTTC	CASSPHSPSYEQYF
TRBD2	TRBV11-2	TRBJ2-7	once	TGTGCCAGCAGCCCTAGCGGAGGCACCTACGAGCAGTACTTC	CASSPSGGTYEQYF
NA	TRBV7-2	TRBJ2-7	once	TGTGCCAGCAGCTCAGGGGTTGGGGTCTACGAGCAGTACTTC	CASSSGVGVYEQYF
TRBD2	TRBV5-1	TRBJ2-1	NA	TGCGCCAGCAGCAAAACCCGGTCCGGGGGGGCGGTATCTGAGCAGTTCTTC	CASSKTRSGGAVSEQFF
TRBD2	TRBV9	TRBJ2-3	NA	TGTGCCAGCAGGGCTAGCGGGAGTGAGAATACGCAGTATTTT	CASRASGSENTQYF